These 23 T cell receptor beta chains came from one sample sequenced in a study of graft-versus-host responses after intestinal transplantation. Sequencing used immunoSEQ multiplex PCR; TCRdb keeps in-frame clones, though not all of them. The sample has around 100,000 clones, 93% seen once. These receptors' antigens are unknown. The source was unstimulated CD8+ T cells sorted from spleen or lymph node cells, collected before intestinal transplant. These receptors came from a human donor who received an intestinal transplant.

V is TRBV6-6 and J is TRBJ2-7; TRBD1 matches at 8 bases. The CDR3 consists of 16 residues. With 6 bases clipped from V and 5 bases from J, the junction kept 15 bases outside the gene matches. CDR1 MNHNY and CDR2 SVGAGI come from the germline V gene (reference sequence). The CDR3 loop reads CASSEKTGEDSDEQYF. The CDR3 region has the DNA TGTGCCAGCAGCGAAAAGACAGGGGAGGATTCGGACGAGCAGTACTTC.

The chain combines TRBV5-6 with TRBJ1-6, with TRBD1 identical over 9 bases. The germline V gene has CDR1 SGHDT and CDR2 YYEEEE. The length of the CDR3 is 18 residues. The J segment lost 4 bases and the V segment lost 3 bases, leaving 11 bases of the junction unmatched. The CDR3 spells CASSSKPGQGIYNSPLHF. CDR3 bases: TGTGCCAGCAGCTCTAAACCGGGACAGGGAATTTATAATTCACCCCTCCACTTT. The full variable domain, in which reference TRBV5-6 and TRBJ1-6 provide the parts outside the CDR3, is DAGVTQSPTHLIKTRGQQVTLRCSPKSGHDTVSWYQQALGQGPQFIFQYYEEEERQRGNFPDRFSGHQFPNYSSELNVNALLLGDSALYLCASSSKPGQGIYNSPLHFGNGTRLTVT.

This chain uses TRBV2 with TRBJ2-7, with TRBD2 matching 8 bases. The trim removed 3 bases at V and 1 base at J, leaving 5 bases unmatched. The CDR3 spans 15 residues. CDR1 and CDR2 (germline): SNHLY, FYNNEI. The CDR3 region has the DNA TGTGCCAGCAGTGAGTACAGCGGGGGATCCTACGAGCAGTACTTC. It translates to CASSEYSGGSYEQYF.

The chain has TRBV18 and TRBJ1-1; tentatively, D is TRBD1 (5 bases). V was pared by 2 bases and J by 6 bases, with 7 bases between. Germline CDR1 reads KGHSH; CDR2 reads LQKENI. The CDR3 runs to 12 residues. CDR3 residues: CASSPAGSEAFF. DNA of the CDR3: TGTGCCAGCTCACCAGCAGGGTCTGAAGCTTTCTTT.

V usage is TRBV11-1 and J usage is TRBJ2-3; a possible D gene is TRBD2 (6 bases). Trimming shortened V by 2 bases and J by 4 bases, and 22 bases separated the two germline ends. The CDR3 contains 18 residues. The germline V gene encodes CDR1 SGHAT and CDR2 FQDESV (reference sequence). CDR3 coding DNA: TGTGCCAGCAGCTTATTAATTACCGTGGGCCCGGGGGCAGATACGCAGTATTTT. Protein: CASSLLITVGPGADTQYF.

V gene TRBV7-9 combines with J gene TRBJ2-7; tentative D call: TRBD1 (6 bases). The ends were cut back, 5 bases at V and 0 bases at J, with 14 bases in the middle. The CDR3 totals 15 residues. Germline CDR1 SEHNR, CDR2 FQNEAQ (reference sequence). This CDR3 reads CASSPAGESSYEQYF. The CDR3 DNA reads TGTGCCAGCAGCCCAGCAGGGGAGAGCTCCTACGAGCAGTACTTC.

This chain joins TRBV5-1 and TRBJ1-2; the D is unclear. V gave up 1 base and J gave up 6 bases, with 13 bases separating them. This CDR3 has 14 residues. In germline, CDR1 is SGHRS, CDR2 YFSETQ. The CDR3 DNA is TGCGCCAGCAGCTTGATTAGGGTAGAGGATGGCTACACCTTC. It yields the protein CASSLIRVEDGYTF.

V usage is TRBV14 and J usage is TRBJ1-1, with D possibly matching TRBD1 (5 bases). V was clipped by 5 bases and J by 2 bases, with 9 bases between them. Per the germline V gene, CDR1 is SGHDN and CDR2 is FVKESK. CDR3 length equals 13 residues. CDR3 sequence: CASSRGPNTEAFF. The CDR3 DNA reads TGTGCCAGCAGCAGGGGACCCAACACTGAAGCTTTCTTT.

The V gene is TRBV4-1, the J gene TRBJ2-5; D possibly corresponds to TRBD2 (6 bases). CDR1 and CDR2 (germline): MGHRA, YSYEKL. V lost 2 bases and J lost 2, with 9 bases in between. This CDR3 comprises 14 residues. The CDR3 sequence: CASSQFRGQETQYF. The CDR3 coding sequence is TGCGCCAGCAGCCAATTTCGGGGGCAAGAGACCCAGTACTTC.

The rearrangement joins TRBV15 to TRBJ2-1; 8 bases are shared with TRBD1. V dropped 8 bases and J dropped 5; count of bases not matched to a gene: 8. Germline V gene lookup returns CDR1 LNHNV and CDR2 YYDKDF (reference sequence). This CDR3 comprises 14 residues. DNA of the CDR3: TGTGCCACCCGACAGGGGTTTGTCGACAATGAGCAGTTCTTC. Its protein is CATRQGFVDNEQFF.

The CDR3 reads CASSGQGAPNEKLFF. Written as DNA, the CDR3 is TGCGCCAGCAGCGGGCAGGGGGCACCTAATGAAAAACTGTTTTTT. The chain couples TRBV5-1 to TRBJ1-4; the match to TRBD1 covers 8 bases. The CDR3 contains 15 residues. Germline lookup yields CDR1 SGHRS and CDR2 YFSETQ. Germline trimming cut 4 bases from V and 3 bases from J; bases unmatched to any gene: 5.

V is TRBV2 and J is TRBJ2-7, with 7 bases identical to TRBD2. The trim removed 2 bases at V and 3 bases at J, leaving 7 bases unmatched. Germline V gene sequence: CDR1 SNHLY, CDR2 FYNNEI. This CDR3 region has 15 residues. Here the CDR3 reads CASSESGGWDYEQYF. For the CDR3, the DNA is TGTGCCAGCAGTGAATCGGGAGGTTGGGACTACGAGCAGTACTTC. Filled out from reference TRBV2 and TRBJ2-7, the complete variable domain reads EPEVTQTPSHQVTQMGQEVILRCVPISNHLYFYWYRQILGQKVEFLVSFYNNEISEKSEIFDDQFSVERPDGSNFTLKIRSTKLEDSAMYFCASSESGGWDYEQYFGPGTRLTVT.

The count of this clone is one. This chain uses TRBV11-2 with TRBJ2-7, with D perhaps TRBD1 (5 bases). Germline V gene data show CDR1 as SGHAT and CDR2 as FQNNGV. The CDR3 totals 15 residues. V lost 1 base to trimming and J lost 2 bases, with 12 bases between them. The CDR3 DNA is TGTGCCAGCAGCTTAGGGGCAGGGCGGACCTACGAGCAGTACTTC. This encodes CASSLGAGRTYEQYF.

The V gene is TRBV10-3, the J gene TRBJ1-2; D ambiguous. This CDR3 spans 14 amino acids. The ends were cut back, 2 bases at V and 3 bases at J, with 10 bases in the middle. The V gene's germline CDR1 is ENHRY and CDR2 SYGVKD. The CDR3 is CAISEAKGDYGYTF. The CDR3 region has the DNA TGTGCCATCAGTGAGGCGAAGGGTGACTATGGCTACACCTTC.

V usage is TRBV7-9 and J usage is TRBJ2-1, with D unclear. The V end lost 10 bases, the J end lost 4 bases, and 11 bases lay between the germline ends. The CDR3 runs to 12 residues. Looked up from germline, CDR1 is SEHNR and CDR2 is FQNEAQ (reference sequence). The CDR3 sequence: CATLHGYNEQFF. The CDR3 coding sequence is TGTGCCACCCTACACGGGTACAATGAGCAGTTCTTC.

The V gene is TRBV4-1, the J gene TRBJ2-2; no definite D call. The germline CDR1 and CDR2 sequences are MGHRA and YSYEKL. Trimming shortened V by 4 bases and J by 0 bases, and 12 bases separated the two germline ends. This CDR3 region has 16 residues. CDR3 DNA sequence: TGCGCCAGCAGCCCAAGATCCGTTTCGAACACCGGGGAGCTGTTTTTT. Translation gives CASSPRSVSNTGELFF.

V and J are TRBV4-1 and TRBJ1-2, with a possible D match to TRBD1 (5 bases). The CDR3 has 15 amino acids. The V end lost 6 bases, the J end lost 2 bases, and 16 bases lay between the germline ends. Germline V gene sequence: CDR1 MGHRA, CDR2 YSYEKL. The CDR3 DNA sequence: TGCGCCAGCAGTCCTCTGGGGTCAGGGAACTATGGCTACACCTTC. It yields the protein CASSPLGSGNYGYTF.

The rearrangement links TRBV7-6 to TRBJ2-5; a weak D match, TRBD2 (6 bases). The V gene's germline CDR1 is SGHVS and CDR2 FNYEAQ. With 5 bases removed from V and 4 bases from J, the gap between germline ends came to 11 bases. This CDR3 comprises 13 residues. CDR3 sequence: CASSPAGTETQYF. CDR3 nucleotide sequence: TGTGCCAGCAGCCCAGCGGGTACAGAGACCCAGTACTTC.

The chain combines TRBV7-8 with TRBJ2-5; tentative D call: TRBD2 (6 bases). Trimming cost V 4 bases and J 2 bases, with 20 bases left between them. The CDR3 spans 17 residues. CDR1 is SGHVS, CDR2 FQNEAQ, per germline. This CDR3 reads CASSSGLPGSTQETQYF. CDR3 coding DNA: TGTGCCAGCAGCTCGGGACTCCCCGGTTCCACACAAGAGACCCAGTACTTC.

The chain recombines TRBV13 with TRBJ2-2; 7 nucleotides agree with TRBD2. The CDR3 sequence is 12 residues long. Germline V gives CDR1 PRHDT, CDR2 FYEKMQ (reference sequence). The trim removed 8 bases at V and 4 bases at J, leaving 1 base unmatched. The CDR3 nucleotides read TGTGCCAGCCGCGGGGGCACCGGGGAGCTGTTTTTT. Amino acids: CASRGGTGELFF. Drawing the rest from reference TRBV13 and TRBJ2-2, the complete variable domain is AAGVIQSPRHLIKEKRETATLKCYPIPRHDTVYWYQQGPGQDPQFLISFYEKMQSDKGSIPDRFSAQQFSDYHSELNMSSLELGDSALYFCASRGGTGELFFGEGSRLTVL.

To note about this clone: The sample holds other DNA sequences that translate to the same CDR3. This chain connects TRBV9 to TRBJ1-6; D is unclear. The V end was cut by 0 bases, the J end by 0 bases, with 4 bases between. This CDR3 region has 15 residues. Germline CDR1 and CDR2: SGDLS and YYNGEE. The CDR3 loop is CASSVGDSYNSPLHF. The DNA for the CDR3 is TGTGCCAGCAGCGTAGGCGACTCCTATAATTCACCCCTCCACTTT.

V is TRBV21-1 and J is TRBJ1-2; the D segment call TRBD1 is taken from the table without a DNA check. TRBV21-1 is a recognized pseudogene. This CDR3 comprises 20 residues. CDR3 region: CASRPWWGSWGATPILGYTF. CDR3 nucleotides: TGTGCCAGCAGACCTTGGTGGGGTTCATGGGGCGCGACCCCGATACTTGGCTACACCTTC.

V and J are TRBV19 and TRBJ1-1; maybe TRBD1 (5 bases). This CDR3 has 14 amino acids. Germline CDR1 LNHDA, CDR2 SQIVND (reference sequence). V was trimmed by 0 bases and J by 1 base, leaving 6 bases between them. CDR3 in amino acids: CASSIDGGNTEAFF. CDR3 nucleotide sequence: TGTGCCAGTAGTATAGATGGGGGGAACACTGAAGCTTTCTTT.